This TCR beta chain was captured by sequencing in a study of graft-versus-host responses after intestinal transplantation. Study-level points and caveats: Early HvG declines after transplant were associated with peak circulating GvH clone levels. The recipient marrow held GvH clones, and some of them showed up first in ileum or blood.

Method: immunoSEQ multiplex PCR; TCRdb's copy keeps in-frame clones and lacks some. The table has about 51,000 clones, roughly 90% seen once. Trimming stripped 4 bases from V and 1 base from J, with 11 bases between. The length of the CDR3 is 14 residues. Germline V lookup: CDR1 SGDLS, CDR2 YYNGEE. For this clone: The antigen remains unidentified.

This sequence originates from a human donor who was the organ donor for an intestinal transplant. The chain employs TRBV9 and TRBJ1-1; D is possibly TRBD1 (5 bases). The sequenced sample was unstimulated CD4+ T cells sorted from spleen or lymph node cells, obtained before transplant. CDR3 sequence: CASSPGTWNTEAFF. The CDR3 nucleotides are TGTGCCAGCAGCCCTGGGACTTGGAACACTGAAGCTTTCTTT.